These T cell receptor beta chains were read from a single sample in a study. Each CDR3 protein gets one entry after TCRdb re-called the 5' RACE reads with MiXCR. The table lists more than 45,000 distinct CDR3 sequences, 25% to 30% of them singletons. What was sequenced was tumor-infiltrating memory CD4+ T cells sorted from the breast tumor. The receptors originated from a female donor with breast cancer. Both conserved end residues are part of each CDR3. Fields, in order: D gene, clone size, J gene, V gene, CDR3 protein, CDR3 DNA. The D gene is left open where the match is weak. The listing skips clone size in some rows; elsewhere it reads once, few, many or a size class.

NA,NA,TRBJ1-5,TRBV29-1,CSVQGGDQPQRF,TGCAGCGTTCAGGGAGGGGACCAGCCCCAGCGTTTT
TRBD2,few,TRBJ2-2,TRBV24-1,CATSQRDGELFF,TGTGCCACCAGTCAGCGGGACGGGGAGCTGTTTTTT
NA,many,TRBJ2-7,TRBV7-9,CASSLNYEQYF,TGTGCCAGCAGCTTAAACTACGAGCAGTACTTC
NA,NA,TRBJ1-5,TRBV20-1,CSARDLRGGTNQPQHF,TGCAGTGCTAGAGATCTGAGAGGTGGGACCAATCAGCCCCAGCATTTT
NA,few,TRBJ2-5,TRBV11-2,CASSHTEETQYF,TGTGCCAGCAGCCACACAGAAGAGACCCAGTACTTC
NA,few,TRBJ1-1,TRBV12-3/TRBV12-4,CASTKNRRTEAFF,TGTGCCAGCACCAAGAATAGGAGGACTGAAGCTTTCTTT
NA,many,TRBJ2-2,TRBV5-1,CASSLVVATGELFF,TGCGCCAGCAGCTTGGTTGTCGCCACCGGGGAGCTGTTTTTT
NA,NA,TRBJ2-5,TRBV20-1,CSARRLQETQYF,TGCAGTGCTAGAAGGCTCCAAGAGACCCAGTACTTC
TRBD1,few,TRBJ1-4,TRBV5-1,CASSPPNTGGHVRLFF,TGCGCCAGCAGCCCCCCGAATACAGGGGGCCACGTTCGGCTGTTTTTT
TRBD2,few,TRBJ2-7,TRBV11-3,CASTSGGRLSYEQYF,TGTGCCAGCACATCAGGCGGGAGGTTGTCCTACGAGCAGTACTTC
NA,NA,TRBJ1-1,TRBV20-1,CSARGITGTEAFF,TGCAGTGCTAGGGGGATAACTGGCACAGAAGCTTTCTTT
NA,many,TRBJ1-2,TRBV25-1,CASSDHGYTF,TGTGCCAGCAGTGACCATGGCTACACCTTC
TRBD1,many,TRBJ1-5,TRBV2,CASSRQGGGNQPQHF,TGTGCCAGCAGTCGACAGGGAGGGGGCAATCAGCCCCAGCATTTT
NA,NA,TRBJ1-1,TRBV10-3,CAISGDMTENTEAFF,TGTGCCATCAGTGGGGATATGACGGAAAACACCGAAGCTTTCTTT
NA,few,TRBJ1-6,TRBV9,CASSPQVRDSPLHF,TGTGCCAGCAGCCCCCAAGTTCGGGATTCACCCCTCCACTTT
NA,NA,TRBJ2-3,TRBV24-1,CATSDNKLTDTQYF,TGTGCCACCAGTGACAACAAACTCACAGATACGCAGTATTTT
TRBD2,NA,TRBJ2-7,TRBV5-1,CASSAIGPGQGRTSGIFSYEQYF,TGCGCCAGCAGCGCAATTGGACCCGGACAGGGAAGGACTAGCGGGATTTTCTCCTACGAGCAGTACTTC
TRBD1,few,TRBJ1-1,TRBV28,CASSTGGANTEAFF,TGTGCCAGCAGTACAGGGGGCGCGAACACTGAAGCTTTCTTT
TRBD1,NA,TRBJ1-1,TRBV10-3,CAIGTANTEAFF,TGTGCCATCGGGACAGCGAACACTGAAGCTTTCTTT
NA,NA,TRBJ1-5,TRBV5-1,CASSLAGRSNQPQHF,TGCGCCAGCAGCTTGGCTGGAAGAAGCAATCAGCCCCAGCATTTT
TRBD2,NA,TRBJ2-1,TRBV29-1,CSVTRSGREYNEQFF,TGCAGCGTGACGAGAAGCGGGAGGGAATACAATGAGCAGTTCTTC
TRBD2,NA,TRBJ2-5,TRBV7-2,CASSRTSGVGETQYF,TGTGCCAGCAGCAGAACTAGCGGGGTTGGAGAGACCCAGTACTTC
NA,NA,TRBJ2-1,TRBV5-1,CASSLAGSWDEQFF,TGCGCCAGCAGCTTAGCAGGGTCTTGGGATGAGCAGTTCTTC
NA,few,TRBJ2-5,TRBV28,CASSSGGISETQYF,TGTGCCAGCAGTTCCGGAGGTATATCGGAGACCCAGTACTTC
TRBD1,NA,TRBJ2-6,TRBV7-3,CASSPGGAGANVLTF,TGTGCCAGCAGCCCAGGGGGAGCTGGGGCCAACGTCCTGACTTTC
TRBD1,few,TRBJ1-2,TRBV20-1,CSAPGGTGFNTF,TGCAGTGCTCCGGGCGGGACAGGGTTTAACACCTTC
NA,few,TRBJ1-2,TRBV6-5,CASSYMGPEYGYTF,TGTGCCAGCAGTTATATGGGGCCCGAATATGGCTACACCTTC
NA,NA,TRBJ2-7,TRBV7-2,CASTPGGSYEQYF,TGTGCCAGCACCCCGGGCGGTTCCTACGAGCAGTACTTC
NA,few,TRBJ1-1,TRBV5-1,CASSLAGGYGTEAFF,TGCGCCAGCAGCTTGGCAGGTGGGTACGGAACTGAAGCTTTCTTT
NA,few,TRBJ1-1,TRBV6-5,CASSYRVNTEAFF,TGTGCCAGCAGTTACAGGGTGAACACTGAAGCTTTCTTT
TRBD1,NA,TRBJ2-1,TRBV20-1,CSAHGQGGRLNNEQFF,TGCAGTGCCCATGGACAGGGGGGTAGATTAAACAATGAGCAGTTCTTC
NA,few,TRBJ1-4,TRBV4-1,CASSQLVGEKLFF,TGCGCCAGCAGCCAACTGGTGGGTGAAAAACTGTTTTTT
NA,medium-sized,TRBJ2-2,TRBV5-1,CASSPREGGELFF,TGCGCCAGCAGCCCGAGGGAAGGCGGGGAGCTGTTTTTT
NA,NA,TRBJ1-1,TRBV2,CASILGRGMNTEAFF,TGTGCCAGCATCCTGGGCCGAGGAATGAACACTGAAGCTTTCTTT
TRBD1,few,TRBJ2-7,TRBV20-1,CSAGGPTGAAGEQYF,TGCAGTGCTGGAGGCCCCACAGGGGCGGCGGGTGAGCAGTACTTC
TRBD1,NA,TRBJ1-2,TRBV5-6,CASSYGTGFLAMDYTF,TGTGCCAGCAGCTATGGGACAGGGTTTTTGGCTATGGACTACACCTTC